The TCR beta chain described here comes from a study of OX40 agonist ivuxolimab in advanced cancers. Study at large: The patients received agonistic anti-OX40 (CD134) antibody ivuxolimab. Study-level points and caveats: Both blood CD4+ and CD8+ T cells showed clonal growth by week 6 at 0.1 to 3.0 mg/kg.

The protocol was immunoSEQ multiplex PCR, while the TCRdb copy is restricted to in-frame clones and leaves out a portion. Of about 98,000 clones detected, approximately 93% appear once; the ten largest clones hold around 0.25%. Patients were excluded for autoimmune disease history or systemic immunosuppression. Sampling times: baseline, cycle 4 day 1, cycle 7 day 1. In the case of this clone: What it binds is unknown.

The V end lost 4 bases, the J end lost 8 bases, and 15 bases lay between the germline ends. This CDR3 contains 14 residues. Germline V gene data show CDR1 as SGDLS and CDR2 as YYNGEE. The chain has TRBV9 and TRBJ2-2; D is uncertain. Sequenced material: CD4+ or CD8+ T cells sorted from blood, taken in a trial of the OX40 agonist ivuxolimab. This sequence was found in an adult with an advanced solid tumor such as melanoma, head and neck, liver or kidney cancer. The CDR3 sequence is CASSPKGEGGELFF. Written as DNA, the CDR3 is TGTGCCAGCAGCCCCAAAGGAGAAGGTGGGGAGCTGTTTTTT.